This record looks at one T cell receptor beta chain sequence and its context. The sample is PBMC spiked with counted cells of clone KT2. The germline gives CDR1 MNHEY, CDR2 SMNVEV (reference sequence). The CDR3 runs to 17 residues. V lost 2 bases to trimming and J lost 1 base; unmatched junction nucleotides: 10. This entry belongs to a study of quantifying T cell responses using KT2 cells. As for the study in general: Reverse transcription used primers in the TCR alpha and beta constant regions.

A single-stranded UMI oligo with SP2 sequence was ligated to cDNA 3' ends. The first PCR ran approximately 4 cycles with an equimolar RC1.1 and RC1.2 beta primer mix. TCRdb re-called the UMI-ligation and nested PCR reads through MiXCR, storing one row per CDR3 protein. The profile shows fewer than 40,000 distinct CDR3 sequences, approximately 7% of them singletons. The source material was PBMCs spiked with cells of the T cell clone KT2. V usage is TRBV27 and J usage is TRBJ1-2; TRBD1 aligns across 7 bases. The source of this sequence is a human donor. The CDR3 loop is CASSLRRQGGHNYGYTF. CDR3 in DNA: TGTGCCAGCAGTTTAAGGAGACAGGGCGGTCATAACTATGGCTACACCTTC.